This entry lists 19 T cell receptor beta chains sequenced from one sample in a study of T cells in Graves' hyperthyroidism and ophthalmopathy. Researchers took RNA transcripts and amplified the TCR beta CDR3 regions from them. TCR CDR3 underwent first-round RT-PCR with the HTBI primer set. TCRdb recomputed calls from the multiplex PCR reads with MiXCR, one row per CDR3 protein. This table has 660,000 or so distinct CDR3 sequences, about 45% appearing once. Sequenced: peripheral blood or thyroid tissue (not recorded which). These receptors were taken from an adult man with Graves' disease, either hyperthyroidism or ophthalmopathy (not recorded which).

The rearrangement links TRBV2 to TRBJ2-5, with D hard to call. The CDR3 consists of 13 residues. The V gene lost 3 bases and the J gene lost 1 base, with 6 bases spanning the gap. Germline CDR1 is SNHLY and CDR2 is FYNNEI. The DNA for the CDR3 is TGTGCCAGCAGTGAGGTACTCCAAGAGACCCAGTACTTC. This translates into CASSEVLQETQYF.

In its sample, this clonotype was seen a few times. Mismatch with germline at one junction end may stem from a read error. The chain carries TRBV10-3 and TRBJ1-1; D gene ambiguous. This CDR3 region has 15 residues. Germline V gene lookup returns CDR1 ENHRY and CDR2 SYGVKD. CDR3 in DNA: TGTGCCAGCAGTGAAAACAGCTACTTGAACACTGAAGCTTTCTTT. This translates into CASSENSYLNTEAFF.

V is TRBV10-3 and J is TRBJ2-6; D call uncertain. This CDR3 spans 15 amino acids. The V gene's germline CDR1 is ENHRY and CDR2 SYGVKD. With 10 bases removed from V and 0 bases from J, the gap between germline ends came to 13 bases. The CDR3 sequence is CASLDLPSGANVLTF. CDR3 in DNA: TGTGCCAGCCTGGACCTTCCCTCTGGGGCCAACGTCCTGACTTTC.

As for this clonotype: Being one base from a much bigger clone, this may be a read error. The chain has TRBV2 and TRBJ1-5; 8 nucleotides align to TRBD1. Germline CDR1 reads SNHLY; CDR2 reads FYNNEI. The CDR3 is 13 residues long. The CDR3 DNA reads TGTGCCGGCAGCCACTCGACAGGGGAGCCCCAGCATTTT. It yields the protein CAGSHSTGEPQHF.

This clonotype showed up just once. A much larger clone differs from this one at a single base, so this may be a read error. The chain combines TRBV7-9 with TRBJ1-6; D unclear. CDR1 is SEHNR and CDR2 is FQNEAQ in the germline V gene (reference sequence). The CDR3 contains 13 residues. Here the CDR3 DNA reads TGTGCCAGCAGCCACGATCATAATCCACCCCTCCACTTT. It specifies CASSHDHNPPLHF.

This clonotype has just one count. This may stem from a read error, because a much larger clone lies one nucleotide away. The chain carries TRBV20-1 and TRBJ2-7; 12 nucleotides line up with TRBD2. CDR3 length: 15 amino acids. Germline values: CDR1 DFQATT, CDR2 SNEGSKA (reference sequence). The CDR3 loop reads CSAPWTSGTTYEQNF. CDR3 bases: TGCAGTGCGCCATGGACTAGCGGGACAACCTACGAGCAGAACTTC.

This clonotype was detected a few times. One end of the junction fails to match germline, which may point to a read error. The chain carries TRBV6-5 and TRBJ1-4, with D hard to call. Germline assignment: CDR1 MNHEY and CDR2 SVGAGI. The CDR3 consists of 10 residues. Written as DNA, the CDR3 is TGTGCCAGACCCAGAGGAATATCCTATTTT. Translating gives CARPRGISYF.

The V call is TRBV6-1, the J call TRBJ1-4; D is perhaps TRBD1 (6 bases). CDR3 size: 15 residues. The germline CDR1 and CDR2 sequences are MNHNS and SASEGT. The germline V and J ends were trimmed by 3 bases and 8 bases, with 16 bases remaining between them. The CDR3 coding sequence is TGTGCCAGCAGTGACCAACAGGGAAATCAGGAAAAACTGTTTTTT. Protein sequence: CASSDQQGNQEKLFF.

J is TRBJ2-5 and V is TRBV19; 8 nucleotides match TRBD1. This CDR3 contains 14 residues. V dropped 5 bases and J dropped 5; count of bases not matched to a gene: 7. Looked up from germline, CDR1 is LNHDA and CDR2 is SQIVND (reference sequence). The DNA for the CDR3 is TGTGCCAGTAGTCCTACAGGGGGTGGTGAGACCCAGTACTTC. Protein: CASSPTGGGETQYF.

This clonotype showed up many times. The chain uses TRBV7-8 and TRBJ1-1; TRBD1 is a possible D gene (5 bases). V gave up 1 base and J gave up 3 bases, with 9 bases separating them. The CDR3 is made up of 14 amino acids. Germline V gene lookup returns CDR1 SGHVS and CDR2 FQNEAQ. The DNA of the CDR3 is TGTGCCAGCAGCTTAGTTCCAGGGTACACTGAAGCTTTCTTT. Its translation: CASSLVPGYTEAFF.

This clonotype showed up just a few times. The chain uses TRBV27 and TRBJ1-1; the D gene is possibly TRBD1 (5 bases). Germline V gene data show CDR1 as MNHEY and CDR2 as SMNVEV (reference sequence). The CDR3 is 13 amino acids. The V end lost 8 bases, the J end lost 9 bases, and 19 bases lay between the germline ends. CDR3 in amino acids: CASSLLRGDQAFF. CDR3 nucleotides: TGTGCCAGCTCTTTACTAAGGGGCGATCAAGCTTTCTTT.

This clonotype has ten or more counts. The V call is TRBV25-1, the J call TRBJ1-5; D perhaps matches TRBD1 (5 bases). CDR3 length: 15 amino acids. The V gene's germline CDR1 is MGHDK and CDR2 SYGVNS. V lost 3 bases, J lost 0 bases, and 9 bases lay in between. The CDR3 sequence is CASSEGLYSNQPQHF. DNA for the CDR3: TGTGCCAGCAGTGAGGGGCTGTATAGCAATCAGCCCCAGCATTTT.

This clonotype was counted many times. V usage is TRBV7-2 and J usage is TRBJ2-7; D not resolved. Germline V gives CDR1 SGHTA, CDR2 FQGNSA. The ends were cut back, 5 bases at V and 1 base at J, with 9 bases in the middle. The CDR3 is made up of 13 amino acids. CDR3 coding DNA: TGTGCCAGCAGCCAAGTAAGTTCCTACGAGCAGTACTTC. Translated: CASSQVSSYEQYF. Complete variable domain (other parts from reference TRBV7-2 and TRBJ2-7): GAGVSQSPSNKVTEKGKDVELRCDPISGHTALYWYRQSLGQGLEFLIYFQGNSAPDKSGLPSDRFSAERTGGSVSTLTIQRTQQEDSAVYLCASSQVSSYEQYFGPGTRLTVT.

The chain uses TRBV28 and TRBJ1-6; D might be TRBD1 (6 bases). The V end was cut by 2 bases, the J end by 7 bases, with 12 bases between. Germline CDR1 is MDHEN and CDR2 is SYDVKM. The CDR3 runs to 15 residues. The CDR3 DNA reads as TGTGCCAGCAGTTTAGGGGGACACGGGAATTCACCCCTCCACTTT. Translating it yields CASSLGGHGNSPLHF.

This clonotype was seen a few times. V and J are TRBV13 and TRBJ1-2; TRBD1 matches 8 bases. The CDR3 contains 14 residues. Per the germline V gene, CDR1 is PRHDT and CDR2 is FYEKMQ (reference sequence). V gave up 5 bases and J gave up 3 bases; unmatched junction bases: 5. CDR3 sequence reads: CASSPGQEYYGYTF. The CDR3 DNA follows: TGTGCCAGCAGCCCGGGACAGGAATACTATGGCTACACCTTC. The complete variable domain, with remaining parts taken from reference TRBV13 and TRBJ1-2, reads AAGVIQSPRHLIKEKRETATLKCYPIPRHDTVYWYQQGPGQDPQFLISFYEKMQSDKGSIPDRFSAQQFSDYHSELNMSSLELGDSALYFCASSPGQEYYGYTFGSGTRLTVV.

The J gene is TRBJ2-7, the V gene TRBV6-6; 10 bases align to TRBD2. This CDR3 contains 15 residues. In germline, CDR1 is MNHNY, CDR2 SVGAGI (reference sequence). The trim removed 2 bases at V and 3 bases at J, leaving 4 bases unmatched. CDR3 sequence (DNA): TGTGCCAGCAGTTACGCTAGCGGGAGAGACTACGAGCAGTACTTC. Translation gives CASSYASGRDYEQYF.

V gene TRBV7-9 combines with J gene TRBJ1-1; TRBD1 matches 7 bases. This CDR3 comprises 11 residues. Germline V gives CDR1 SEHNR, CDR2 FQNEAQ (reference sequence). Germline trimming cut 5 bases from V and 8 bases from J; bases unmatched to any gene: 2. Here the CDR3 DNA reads TGTGCCAGCAGCGAGGGACAGGAAGCTTTCTTT. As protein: CASSEGQEAFF.

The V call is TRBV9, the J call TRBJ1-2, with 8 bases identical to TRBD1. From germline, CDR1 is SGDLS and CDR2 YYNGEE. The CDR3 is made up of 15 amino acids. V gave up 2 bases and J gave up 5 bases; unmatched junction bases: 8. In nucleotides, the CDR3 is TGTGCCAGCAGCGTTGATACAGGGGGGCCTTATGGCTACACCTTC. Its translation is CASSVDTGGPYGYTF.

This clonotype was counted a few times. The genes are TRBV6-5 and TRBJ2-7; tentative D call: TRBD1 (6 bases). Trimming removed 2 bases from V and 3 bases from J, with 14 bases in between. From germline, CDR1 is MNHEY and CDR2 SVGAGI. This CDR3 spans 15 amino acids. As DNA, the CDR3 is TGTGCCAGCAGTTACGAGGGGGATACCAACTACGAGCAGTACTTC. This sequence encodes CASSYEGDTNYEQYF.